This T cell receptor beta chain was documented in a study of blood T cell repertoires in COVID-19. On the study more broadly: PBMCs, B-cell-depleted T cells, or T cells were the source of the cDNA or gDNA that made up the material.

This CDR3 comprises 14 residues. With V trimmed by 0 bases and J by 4 bases, 4 bases remained unmatched. CDR1 and CDR2 (germline): SGHRS, YFSETQ. This clone appeared a single time. Assay used: immunoSEQ multiplex PCR; TCRdb lists only in-frame clones, some missing. Of hundreds of thousands of clones listed, 80% to 90% were seen once; the top ten hold 15% to 20%. The chain joins TRBV5-1 to TRBJ2-7; 7 positions match TRBD1. The specimen sequenced was peripheral blood. The receptor comes from a man younger than 40 with active or convalescent COVID-19. As DNA, the CDR3 is TGCGCCAGCAGCTTGGAAACAGGGGTGTACGAGCAGTACTTC. Translating it yields CASSLETGVYEQYF.